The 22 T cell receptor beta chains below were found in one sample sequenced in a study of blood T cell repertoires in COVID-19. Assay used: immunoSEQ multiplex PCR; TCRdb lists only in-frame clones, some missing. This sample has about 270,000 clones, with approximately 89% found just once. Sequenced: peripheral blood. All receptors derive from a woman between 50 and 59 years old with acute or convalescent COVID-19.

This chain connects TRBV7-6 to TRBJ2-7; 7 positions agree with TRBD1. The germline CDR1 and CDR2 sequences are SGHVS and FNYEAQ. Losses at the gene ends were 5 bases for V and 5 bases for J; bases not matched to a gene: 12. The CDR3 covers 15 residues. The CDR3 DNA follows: TGTGCCAGCAGCAGAACGGGACAGCTAAACAACGAGCAGTACTTC. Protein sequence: CASSRTGQLNNEQYF.

The CDR3 sequence: CASSPRREGSYEQYF. The CDR3 DNA reads TGTGCCAGCTCACCGCGGCGGGAGGGGTCCTACGAGCAGTACTTC. The V gene is TRBV18, the J gene TRBJ2-7, with 9 bases that match TRBD2. CDR3 length: 15 amino acids. The J segment lost 1 base and the V segment lost 3 bases, leaving 4 bases of the junction unmatched. Germline V gene lookup returns CDR1 KGHSH and CDR2 LQKENI.

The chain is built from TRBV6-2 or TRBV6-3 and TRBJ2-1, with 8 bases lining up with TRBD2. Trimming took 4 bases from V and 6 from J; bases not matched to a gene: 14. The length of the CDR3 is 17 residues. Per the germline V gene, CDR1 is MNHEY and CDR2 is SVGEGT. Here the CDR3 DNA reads TGTGCCAGCAGTTGGATGCCGGGGGGGAGGATGGGCAATGAGCAGTTCTTC. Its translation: CASSWMPGGRMGNEQFF.

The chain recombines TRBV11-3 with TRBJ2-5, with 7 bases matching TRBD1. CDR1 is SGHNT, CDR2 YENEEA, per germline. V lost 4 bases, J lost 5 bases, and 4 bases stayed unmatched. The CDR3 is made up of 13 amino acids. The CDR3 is CASSSTGIETQYF. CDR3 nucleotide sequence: TGTGCCAGCAGCTCGACAGGGATTGAGACCCAGTACTTC.

The CDR3 reads CASSLGLATQETQYF. The CDR3 nucleotides read TGCGCCAGCAGCCTGGGACTAGCAACTCAAGAGACCCAGTACTTC. This chain joins TRBV5-1 and TRBJ2-5; 9 bases line up with TRBD2. Germline values: CDR1 SGHRS, CDR2 YFSETQ. Unmatched junction bases numbered 6, after V lost 4 bases and J lost 2 bases. The CDR3 contains 15 residues.

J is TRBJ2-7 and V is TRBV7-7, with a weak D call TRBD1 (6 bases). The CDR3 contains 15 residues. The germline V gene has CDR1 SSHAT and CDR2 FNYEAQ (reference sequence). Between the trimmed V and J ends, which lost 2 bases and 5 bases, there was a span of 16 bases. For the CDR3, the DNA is TGTGCCAGCAGCTTATCAGGGGATCCTGCCGACGAGCAGTACTTC. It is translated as CASSLSGDPADEQYF.

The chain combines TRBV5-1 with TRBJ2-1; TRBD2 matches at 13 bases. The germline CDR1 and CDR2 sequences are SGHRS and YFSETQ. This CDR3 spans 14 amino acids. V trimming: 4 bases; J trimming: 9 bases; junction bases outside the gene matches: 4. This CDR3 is CASSGTSGTIEQFF. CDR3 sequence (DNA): TGCGCCAGCAGCGGGACTAGCGGGACTATTGAGCAGTTCTTC. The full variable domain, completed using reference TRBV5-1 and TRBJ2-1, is KAGVTQTPRYLIKTRGQQVTLSCSPISGHRSVSWYQQTPGQGLQFLFEYFSETQRNKGNFPGRFSGRQFSNSRSEMNVSTLELGDSALYLCASSGTSGTIEQFFGPGTRLTVL.

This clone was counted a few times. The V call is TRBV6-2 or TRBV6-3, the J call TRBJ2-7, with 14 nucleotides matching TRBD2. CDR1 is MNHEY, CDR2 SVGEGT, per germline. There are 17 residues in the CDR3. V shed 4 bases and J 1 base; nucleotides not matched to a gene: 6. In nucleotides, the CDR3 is TGTGCCAGCAGTTCCCCGACTAGCGGGAGGGAGTCCTACGAGCAGTACTTC. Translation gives CASSSPTSGRESYEQYF.

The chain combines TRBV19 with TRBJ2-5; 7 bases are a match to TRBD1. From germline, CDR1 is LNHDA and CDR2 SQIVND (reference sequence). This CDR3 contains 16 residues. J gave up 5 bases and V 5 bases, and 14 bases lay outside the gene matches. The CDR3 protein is CASSGRSKGGLETQYF. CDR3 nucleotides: TGTGCCAGTAGTGGGAGATCAAAAGGGGGCTTGGAGACCCAGTACTTC.

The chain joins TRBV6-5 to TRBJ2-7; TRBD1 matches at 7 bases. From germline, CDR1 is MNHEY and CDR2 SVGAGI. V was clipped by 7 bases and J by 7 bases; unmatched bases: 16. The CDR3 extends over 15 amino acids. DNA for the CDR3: TGTGCCAGCATACCCCTCGACAGGGAGACTGGGGAGCAGTACTTC. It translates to CASIPLDRETGEQYF.

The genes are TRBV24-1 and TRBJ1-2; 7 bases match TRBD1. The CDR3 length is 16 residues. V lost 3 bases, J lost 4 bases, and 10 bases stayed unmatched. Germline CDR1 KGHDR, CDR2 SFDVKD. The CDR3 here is CATSDPSGTASYGYTF. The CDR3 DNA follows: TGTGCCACCAGTGATCCCTCCGGGACAGCGAGCTATGGCTACACCTTC.

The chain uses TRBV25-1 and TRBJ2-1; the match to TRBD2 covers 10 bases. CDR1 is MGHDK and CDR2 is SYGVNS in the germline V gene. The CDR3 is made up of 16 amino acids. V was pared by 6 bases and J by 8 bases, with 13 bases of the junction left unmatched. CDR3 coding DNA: TGTGCCAGCAGCCACAGCCTAGCGGGAGCCCTTGATGAGCAGTTCTTC. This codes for CASSHSLAGALDEQFF.

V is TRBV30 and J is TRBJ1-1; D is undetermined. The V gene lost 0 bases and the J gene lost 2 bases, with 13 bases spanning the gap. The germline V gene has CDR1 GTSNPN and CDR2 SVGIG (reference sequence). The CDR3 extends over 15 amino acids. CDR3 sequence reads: CAWSVLGGKNTEAFF. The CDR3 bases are TGTGCCTGGAGTGTACTGGGCGGGAAAAACACTGAAGCTTTCTTT.

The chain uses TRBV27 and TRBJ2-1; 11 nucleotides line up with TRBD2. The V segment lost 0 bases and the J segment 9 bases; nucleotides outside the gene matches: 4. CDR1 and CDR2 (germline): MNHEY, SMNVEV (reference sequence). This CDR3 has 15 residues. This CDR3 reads CASSLSTSGISEQFF. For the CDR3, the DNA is TGTGCCAGCAGTTTATCGACTAGCGGGATTAGTGAGCAGTTCTTC.

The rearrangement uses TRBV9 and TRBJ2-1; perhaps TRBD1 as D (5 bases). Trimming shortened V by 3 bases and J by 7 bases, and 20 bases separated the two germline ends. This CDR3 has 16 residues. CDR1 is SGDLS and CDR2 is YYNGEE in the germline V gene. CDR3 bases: TGTGCCAGCAGCGCCCCCTTTGACAGACCGCAAAATGAGCAGTTCTTC. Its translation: CASSAPFDRPQNEQFF.

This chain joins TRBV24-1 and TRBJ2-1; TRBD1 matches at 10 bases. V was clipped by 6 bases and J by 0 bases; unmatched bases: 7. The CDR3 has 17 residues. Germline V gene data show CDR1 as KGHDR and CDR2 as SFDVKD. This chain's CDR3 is CATSNTGTGVSYNEQFF. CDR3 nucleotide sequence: TGTGCCACCAGTAACACCGGGACAGGGGTCTCCTACAATGAGCAGTTCTTC.

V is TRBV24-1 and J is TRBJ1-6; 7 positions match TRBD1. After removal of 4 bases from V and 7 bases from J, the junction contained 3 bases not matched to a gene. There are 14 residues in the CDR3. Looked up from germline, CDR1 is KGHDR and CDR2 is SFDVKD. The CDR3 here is CATSDTDRNSPLHF. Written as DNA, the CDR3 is TGTGCCACCAGTGACACGGACAGGAATTCACCCCTCCACTTT.

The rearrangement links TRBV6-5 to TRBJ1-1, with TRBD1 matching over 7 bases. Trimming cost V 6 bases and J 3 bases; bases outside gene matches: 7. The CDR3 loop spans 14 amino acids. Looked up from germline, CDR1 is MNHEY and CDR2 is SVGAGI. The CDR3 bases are TGTGCCAGCAGGTGGGACAGATCGTACACTGAAGCTTTCTTT. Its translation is CASRWDRSYTEAFF.

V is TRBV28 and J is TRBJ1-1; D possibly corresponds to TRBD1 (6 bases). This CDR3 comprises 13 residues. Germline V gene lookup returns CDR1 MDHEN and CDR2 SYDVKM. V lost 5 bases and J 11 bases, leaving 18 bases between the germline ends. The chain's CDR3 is CASSLNRDNGAFF. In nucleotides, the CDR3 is TGTGCCAGCAGTCTCAATCGGGACAATGGGGCTTTCTTT.

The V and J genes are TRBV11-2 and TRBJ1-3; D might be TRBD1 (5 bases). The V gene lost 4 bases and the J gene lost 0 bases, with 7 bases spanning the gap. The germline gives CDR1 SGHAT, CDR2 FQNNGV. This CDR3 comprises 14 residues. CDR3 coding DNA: TGTGCCAGCAGCTGGGGCTTCTCTGGAAACACCATATATTTT. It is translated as CASSWGFSGNTIYF. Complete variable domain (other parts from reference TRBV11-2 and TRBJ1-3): EAGVAQSPRYKIIEKRQSVAFWCNPISGHATLYWYQQILGQGPKLLIQFQNNGVVDDSQLPKDRFSAERLKGVDSTLKIQPAKLEDSAVYLCASSWGFSGNTIYFGEGSWLTVV.

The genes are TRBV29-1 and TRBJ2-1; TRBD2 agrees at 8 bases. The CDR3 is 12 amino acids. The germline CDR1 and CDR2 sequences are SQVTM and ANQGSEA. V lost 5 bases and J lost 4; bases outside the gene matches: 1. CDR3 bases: TGCAGCGTTAGCGGGAGATACAATGAGCAGTTCTTC. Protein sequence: CSVSGRYNEQFF.

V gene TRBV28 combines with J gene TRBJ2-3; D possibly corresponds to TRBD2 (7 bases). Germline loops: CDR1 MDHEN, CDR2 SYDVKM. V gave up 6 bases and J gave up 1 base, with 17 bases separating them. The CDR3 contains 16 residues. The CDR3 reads CASREQGGGRTDTQYF. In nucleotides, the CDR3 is TGTGCCAGCAGAGAACAGGGCGGGGGCCGCACAGATACGCAGTATTTT.